This TCR beta chain is from a study of CD8 T cells in Susac syndrome. The T cells that were sequenced for TCR beta were CD8+ and CD4+ cells from blood. RNA, at roughly 0.5 to 1 ug, was reverse transcribed with random hexamers. TCRdb reprocessed the immunoSEQ multiplex PCR reads via MiXCR and lists one record per CDR3 protein. Counted here are 27,000 or so distinct CDR3 sequences, approximately 94% occurring once; the ten biggest clones make up around 0.3%. The ends were cut back, 4 bases at V and 5 bases at J, with 9 bases in the middle. The CDR3 length is 11 residues. Germline V gene lookup returns CDR1 SQVTM and CDR2 ANQGSEA.

The sequence came from a human donor in good health. Sequencing was performed on CD8+ T cells from PBMCs. The chain joins TRBV29-1 to TRBJ2-7, with unresolved D. CDR3 nucleotide sequence: TGCAGCGTTGGGGGTAGCAACGAGCAGTACTTC. It encodes CSVGGSNEQYF.